A single sample gave rise to the 9 T cell receptor beta chains below, sequenced in a study of T and B cells in COVID-19 patients. Multiplex PCR with BIOMED2 TRB-A/B primer pools amplified TRB rearrangements. MiXCR, applied by TCRdb to the multiplex PCR reads, yields one record per CDR3 protein. The data hold roughly 3,000 distinct CDR3 sequences, with 25% to 30% observed a single time. Blood genomic DNA input for TRB amplification was about 240-550 ng. Sequenced: blood. Receptor source: a human donor with active COVID-19.

This clonotype has only one observation. This chain links TRBV4-3 with TRBJ1-1, with a tentative D call TRBD1 (5 bases). The CDR3 is 14 residues long. Trimming pared 4 bases from V and 4 bases from J, leaving 13 bases between. Looked up from germline, CDR1 is LGHNA and CDR2 is YSLEER. CDR3 in DNA: TGCGCCAGCAGCCGTGGGGGGGTGGGCACTGAAGCTTTCTTT. Residues: CASSRGGVGTEAFF.

This clonotype is categorized as medium-sized. CDR3 sequence: CASSRGQEVGQPQHF. Written as DNA, the CDR3 is TGTGCCAGCAGCCGGGGACAGGAGGTGGGCCAGCCCCAGCATTTT. V and J are TRBV6-5 and TRBJ1-5; 8 nucleotides agree with TRBD1. CDR1 MNHEY and CDR2 SVGAGI come from the germline V gene. Trimming removed 6 bases from V and 7 bases from J; junction bases left unmatched: 11. This CDR3 has 15 amino acids.

This clonotype is large in the sample. V and J are TRBV11-3 and TRBJ1-3, with D tentatively TRBD1 (5 bases). Germline V gene data show CDR1 as SGHNT and CDR2 as YENEEA. The ends were cut back, 5 bases at V and 2 bases at J, with 13 bases in the middle. The CDR3 covers 15 residues. The CDR3 spells CASSTRGVAGNTIYF. The CDR3 DNA reads as TGTGCCAGCAGCACAAGGGGAGTAGCTGGAAACACCATATATTTT.

This clonotype is deemed medium-sized (0.01 to 0.1%). V and J are TRBV19 and TRBJ1-5; a possible D gene is TRBD1 (6 bases). This CDR3 is 16 amino acids long. The germline V gene encodes CDR1 LNHDA and CDR2 SQIVND (reference sequence). The ends were cut back, 5 bases at V and 3 bases at J, with 17 bases in the middle. CDR3 coding DNA: TGTGCCAGTAGTTCTAGGTCAGGGGTCACCAATCAGCCCCAGCATTTT. Amino acid sequence: CASSSRSGVTNQPQHF.

V is TRBV6-4 and J is TRBJ1-1; D uncertain. Per germline, CDR1 MRHNA and CDR2 SNTAGT. The CDR3 is made up of 15 amino acids. V was trimmed by 2 bases and J by 1 base, leaving 11 bases between them. CDR3 sequence: CASSDGGRGNTEAFF. CDR3 nucleotide sequence: TGTGCCAGCAGTGACGGAGGGCGGGGGAACACTGAAGCTTTCTTT.

This clonotype is deemed medium-sized. The chain is built from TRBV27 and TRBJ2-3; 8 nucleotides match TRBD1. Germline CDR1 reads MNHEY; CDR2 reads SMNVEV (reference sequence). V lost 4 bases, J lost 0 bases, and 9 bases stayed unmatched. The CDR3 covers 17 residues. This chain's CDR3 is CASSWGQGQVSTDTQYF. The CDR3 region has the DNA TGTGCCAGCAGTTGGGGGCAGGGACAGGTGAGCACAGATACGCAGTATTTT.

The sample holds many counts of this clonotype. This chain joins TRBV13 and TRBJ2-1; 8 positions match TRBD2. The junction had 7 bases not matched to a gene; V was cut back by 5 bases and J by 7 bases. The CDR3 covers 14 residues. Germline V gene sequence: CDR1 PRHDT, CDR2 FYEKMQ (reference sequence). CDR3 DNA: TGTGCCAGCAGCACCCCGGGGGGGCCGAATGAGCAGTTCTTC. Protein product: CASSTPGGPNEQFF.

This clonotype turned up a few times. The chain is built from TRBV10-1 and TRBJ2-7, with D perhaps matching TRBD1 (6 bases). CDR3 length: 14 amino acids. The V end lost 2 bases, the J end lost 0 bases, and 8 bases lay between the germline ends. Germline-derived CDR1 and CDR2 are WNHNN and SYGVQD (reference sequence). CDR3 nucleotides: TGCGCCAGCAGTGAGCAGGGGAGCTCCTACGAGCAGTACTTC. The encoded protein is CASSEQGSSYEQYF.

There are a few counts of this clonotype. V usage is TRBV11-3 and J usage is TRBJ2-2; the D is unclear. CDR1 is SGHNT and CDR2 is YENEEA in the germline V gene. Trimming removed 3 bases at V and 2 bases at J, with 7 bases between. The CDR3 has 14 amino acids. CDR3 sequence: CASSFLTNTGELFF. CDR3 in DNA: TGTGCCAGCAGCTTCCTGACTAACACCGGGGAGCTGTTTTTT.